The 30 T cell receptor beta chains listed next were all sequenced from one sample in a study of CD8+ T cells in alopecia areata. RNA was isolated and reverse transcribed to cDNA, the sequencing template. Data came from immunoSEQ multiplex PCR; TCRdb stores just in-frame clones and leaves some out. The data show some 110,000 clones, about 60% seen once. Sequenced: CD4+ T cells sorted from blood. The source of these receptors is a human donor in good health.

V is TRBV7-9 and J is TRBJ1-2, with D maybe TRBD1 (5 bases). V lost 5 bases, J lost 8 bases, and 24 bases lay in between. CDR1 is SEHNR and CDR2 is FQNEAQ in the germline V gene (reference sequence). This CDR3 contains 16 residues. The CDR3 loop is CASSPSGQGSSGGYTF. The CDR3 DNA is TGTGCCAGCAGCCCATCGGGGCAGGGCAGTTCCGGCGGCTACACCTTC.

The chain employs TRBV9 and TRBJ2-1, with D uncertain. Trimming took off 3 bases at V and 7 bases at J, with 8 bases between the two ends. Per the germline V gene, CDR1 is SGDLS and CDR2 is YYNGEE. CDR3 length equals 12 residues. The CDR3 here is CASSAKGNEQFF. CDR3 DNA: TGTGCCAGCAGCGCTAAGGGAAATGAGCAGTTCTTC.

V gene TRBV5-1 combines with J gene TRBJ2-7; 9 bases match TRBD1. From germline, CDR1 is SGHRS and CDR2 YFSETQ. J lost 3 bases, V lost 4 bases, and 5 bases had no gene match. CDR3 length: 14 residues. The CDR3 region is CASSLTGGLYEQYF. CDR3 nucleotide sequence: TGCGCCAGCAGCCTCACAGGGGGCCTCTACGAGCAGTACTTC.

The gene calls are TRBV29-1 and TRBJ1-1; a possible D gene is TRBD1 (5 bases). Trimming shortened V by 3 bases and J by 3 bases, and 14 bases separated the two germline ends. The CDR3 covers 14 residues. Germline lookup yields CDR1 SQVTM and CDR2 ANQGSEA. CDR3 sequence (DNA): TGCAGCGTTGATATGGAGGGGAAGGACACTGAAGCTTTCTTT. Its translation is CSVDMEGKDTEAFF.

This clone was seen a few times. The V and J genes are TRBV29-1 and TRBJ2-7; 9 bases match TRBD1. V lost 8 bases and J lost 2; bases outside the gene matches: 7. CDR1 and CDR2 from the germline V gene are SQVTM and ANQGSEA. This CDR3 region has 13 residues. The CDR3 region is CSPRTGEAYEQYF. CDR3 in DNA: TGCAGCCCACGGACAGGGGAAGCCTACGAGCAGTACTTC.

This chain joins TRBV14 and TRBJ2-3; D gene ambiguous. The CDR3 sequence is 13 residues long. Germline lookup yields CDR1 SGHDN and CDR2 FVKESK. Trimming left V 3 bases short and J 5 bases short, with 9 bases between. The CDR3 is CASSQTSRDTQYF. CDR3 DNA sequence: TGTGCCAGCAGCCAGACCTCCCGAGATACGCAGTATTTT.

Concerning this clone: The germline gene is not matched at one end of the junction; a read error may be the cause. This chain uses TRBV4-1 with TRBJ2-1, with 8 bases matching TRBD2. The length of the CDR3 is 16 residues. The germline V gene encodes CDR1 MGHRA and CDR2 YSYEKL. CDR3 sequence reads: CASRQVGGAGYNEQFF. In nucleotides, the CDR3 is TGCGCCAGCAGACAAGTCGGGGGGGCCGGCTACAATGAGCAGTTCTTC.

The chain uses TRBV6-6 and TRBJ2-7, with D possibly being TRBD1 or TRBD2 (5 bases each). Germline V gives CDR1 MNHNY, CDR2 SVGAGI (reference sequence). CDR3 size: 15 residues. V was shortened by 7 bases and J by 2 bases, with 18 bases between the two germline ends. CDR3 coding DNA: TGTGCCAGCATGGTTACGGGACGGAACACCTACGAGCAGTACTTC. Translating it yields CASMVTGRNTYEQYF.

This clone was seen a few times. The J gene is TRBJ2-1, the V gene TRBV7-6, with a tentative D call TRBD2 (5 bases). The CDR3 is 13 amino acids. V lost 5 bases and J 5 bases, leaving 10 bases between the germline ends. Germline-derived CDR1 and CDR2 are SGHVS and FNYEAQ. Written as DNA, the CDR3 is TGTGCCAGCAGCGACGGACTGGACAATGAGCAGTTCTTC. As protein: CASSDGLDNEQFF.

J is TRBJ2-3 and V is TRBV19; 7 bases fit TRBD2. The CDR3 has 14 residues. Germline CDR1 is LNHDA and CDR2 is SQIVND (reference sequence). Trimming removed 6 bases from V and 1 base from J; junction bases left unmatched: 4. This chain's CDR3 is CASSTGGRTDTQYF. CDR3 bases: TGTGCCAGTAGCACGGGGGGTCGCACAGATACGCAGTATTTT.

A few counts support this clone. This sequence joins TRBV6-5 and TRBJ1-2; D is uncertain. The germline V gene has CDR1 MNHEY and CDR2 SVGAGI. This CDR3 contains 13 residues. V shed 2 bases and J shed 0 bases, with 4 bases lying between them. The CDR3 protein is CASSYKSNYGYTF. In nucleotides, the CDR3 is TGTGCCAGCAGTTACAAGTCTAACTATGGCTACACCTTC.

The chain couples TRBV30 to TRBJ1-6; D is undetermined. Trimming shortened V by 3 bases and J by 4 bases, and 10 bases separated the two germline ends. CDR1 and CDR2 (germline): GTSNPN, SVGIG (reference sequence). This CDR3 has 14 amino acids. The CDR3 sequence: CAWRIGVYNSPLHF. The CDR3 bases are TGTGCCTGGAGGATAGGCGTTTATAATTCACCCCTCCACTTT.

The rearrangement joins TRBV7-8 to TRBJ1-4; D unresolved. Germline CDR1 reads SGHVS; CDR2 reads FQNEAQ. V lost 5 bases and J lost 12, with 10 bases in between. This CDR3 has 11 amino acids. The CDR3 here is CASSIKTQLFF. CDR3 in DNA: TGTGCCAGCAGCATAAAGACCCAACTGTTTTTT.

The chain recombines TRBV7-9 with TRBJ1-1; D remains ambiguous. Germline V gene sequence: CDR1 SEHNR, CDR2 FQNEAQ (reference sequence). V shed 5 bases and J shed 11 bases, with 18 bases lying between them. The CDR3 totals 13 residues. The CDR3 DNA reads as TGTGCCAGCAGCCCCCGGGAAGGGTATTCGGCTTTCTTT. This translates into CASSPREGYSAFF.

This clone was observed a few times. The CDR3 DNA sequence: TGCAGTGCTAGGCAAGTTTACGAGCAGTACTTC. This translates into CSARQVYEQYF. This chain links TRBV20-1 with TRBJ2-7; unclear D gene. The germline CDR1 and CDR2 sequences are DFQATT and SNEGSKA (reference sequence). The V end lost 3 bases, the J end lost 4 bases, and 7 bases lay between the germline ends. CDR3 size: 11 residues.

V and J are TRBV29-1 and TRBJ1-1, with no clear D. Germline CDR1 is SQVTM and CDR2 is ANQGSEA. The CDR3 has 11 amino acids. With 6 bases removed from V and 1 base from J, the gap between germline ends came to 6 bases. CDR3 in amino acids: CSVSWNTEAFF. For the CDR3, the DNA is TGCAGCGTAAGTTGGAACACTGAAGCTTTCTTT. The complete variable domain, with remaining parts taken from reference TRBV29-1 and TRBJ1-1, reads SAVISQKPSRDICQRGTSLTIQCQVDSQVTMMFWYRQQPGQSLTLIATANQGSEATYESGFVIDKFPISRPNLTFSTLTVSNMSPEDSSIYLCSVSWNTEAFFGQGTRLTVV.

The chain employs TRBV9 and TRBJ2-5; possible D gene TRBD2, 6 bases. From germline, CDR1 is SGDLS and CDR2 YYNGEE. V gave up 3 bases and J gave up 5 bases, with 11 bases separating them. The CDR3 runs 13 residues. Here the CDR3 reads CASSGVREETQYF. The CDR3 DNA follows: TGTGCCAGCAGCGGAGTCCGGGAGGAGACCCAGTACTTC. Combining the CDR3 with reference TRBV9 and TRBJ2-5 gives the whole variable domain DSGVTQTPKHLITATGQRVTLRCSPRSGDLSVYWYQQSLDQGLQFLIQYYNGEERAKGNILERFSAQQFPDLHSELNLSSLELGDSALYFCASSGVREETQYFGPGTRLLVL.

The gene calls are TRBV27 and TRBJ1-1; no reliable D call. Trimming cost V 1 base and J 0 bases, with 24 bases left between them. This CDR3 is built from 20 residues. In germline, CDR1 is MNHEY, CDR2 SMNVEV (reference sequence). CDR3 DNA: TGTGCCAGCAGTTTATACGGACGAGGCAGAGCTTCCCTTATGAACACTGAAGCTTTCTTT. Translating gives CASSLYGRGRASLMNTEAFF.

The chain is built from TRBV5-1 and TRBJ2-3; no reliable D call. Trimming pared 0 bases from V and 4 bases from J, leaving 18 bases between. The CDR3 loop spans 17 amino acids. Germline lookup yields CDR1 SGHRS and CDR2 YFSETQ. The CDR3, as DNA: TGCGCCAGCAGCTTGGGTATAGCCAGAATAAGGGCAGATACGCAGTATTTT. Its protein product is CASSLGIARIRADTQYF.

On this clone: Within the sample, other DNA sequences also encode this same CDR3. V usage is TRBV15 and J usage is TRBJ2-5; D not resolved. The V end lost 0 bases, the J end lost 5 bases, and 4 bases lay between the germline ends. CDR3 length: 12 residues. Germline-derived CDR1 and CDR2 are LNHNV and YYDKDF (reference sequence). The DNA of the CDR3 is TGTGCCACCAGCAGAGATTCCGAGACCCAGTACTTC. Translating it yields CATSRDSETQYF. Complete variable domain (other parts from reference TRBV15 and TRBJ2-5): DAMVIQNPRYQVTQFGKPVTLSCSQTLNHNVMYWYQQKSSQAPKLLFHYYDKDFNNEADTPDNFQSRRPNTSFCFLDIRSPGLGDTAMYLCATSRDSETQYFGPGTRLLVL.

The CDR3 DNA reads TGTGCCAGCAGCTTAGAGATAGCGGGGGTTCCCGGGGAGCTGTTTTTT. It yields the protein CASSLEIAGVPGELFF. This rearrangement joins TRBV11-2 to TRBJ2-2, with TRBD2 matching 9 bases. CDR1 SGHAT and CDR2 FQNNGV come from the germline V gene. V was clipped by 0 bases and J by 6 bases; unmatched bases: 5. This CDR3 is built from 16 residues.

V and J are TRBV5-4 and TRBJ1-1; perhaps TRBD1 as D (5 bases). CDR3 length: 14 residues. Germline loops: CDR1 SGHNT, CDR2 YYREEE (reference sequence). V was clipped by 2 bases and J by 1 base, with 9 bases between them. The CDR3 here is CASSLHGQNTEAFF. In DNA, the CDR3 is TGTGCCAGCAGCTTACACGGACAGAACACTGAAGCTTTCTTT.

The rearrangement uses TRBV5-6 and TRBJ1-2, with a weak D call TRBD1 (5 bases). Germline values: CDR1 SGHDT, CDR2 YYEEEE. CDR3 length equals 14 residues. Deletions cut 3 bases from V and 8 bases from J, with 17 bases between. The CDR3 coding sequence is TGTGCCAGCAGCTCCAATGGGGCGGGTACGGGCTACACCTTC. It is translated as CASSSNGAGTGYTF. Variable domain in full (rest from reference TRBV5-6 and TRBJ1-2): DAGVTQSPTHLIKTRGQQVTLRCSPKSGHDTVSWYQQALGQGPQFIFQYYEEEERQRGNFPDRFSGHQFPNYSSELNVNALLLGDSALYLCASSSNGAGTGYTFGSGTRLTVV.

The chain links TRBV10-2 to TRBJ1-1; TRBD1 might be the D (5 bases). Between the trimmed V and J ends, which lost 5 bases and 1 base, there was a span of 8 bases. This CDR3 is 13 amino acids long. Germline-derived CDR1 and CDR2 are WSHSY and SAAADI. The CDR3 sequence: CASSPGPNTEAFF. CDR3 sequence (DNA): TGCGCCAGCAGTCCAGGGCCGAACACTGAAGCTTTCTTT.

This clone was recorded a few times. The chain carries TRBV30 and TRBJ1-5, with a tentative D call TRBD1 (6 bases). The length of the CDR3 is 14 residues. Per the germline V gene, CDR1 is GTSNPN and CDR2 is SVGIG (reference sequence). V gave up 5 bases and J gave up 5 bases, with 16 bases separating them. The CDR3 region is CAWSFTGIDQPQHF. CDR3 in DNA: TGTGCCTGGTCGTTTACAGGGATCGATCAGCCCCAGCATTTT.

The chain joins TRBV29-1 to TRBJ2-2, with a tentative D call TRBD1 (5 bases). The CDR3 has 13 residues. The germline V gene has CDR1 SQVTM and CDR2 ANQGSEA. Trimming took 7 bases from V and 0 from J, leaving 9 bases between them. The CDR3: CSARTTNTGELFF. The CDR3 nucleotides read TGCAGCGCCCGGACAACGAACACCGGGGAGCTGTTTTTT.

The chain employs TRBV5-1 and TRBJ2-2; D is ambiguous. The CDR3 length is 13 residues. V was cut by 1 base and J by 2 bases, with 3 bases left in between. The V gene's germline CDR1 is SGHRS and CDR2 YFSETQ. Written as DNA, the CDR3 is TGCGCCAGCAGCTTGTATAACACCGGGGAGCTGTTTTTT. Its translation is CASSLYNTGELFF.

The chain is built from TRBV30 and TRBJ2-2; 11 positions match TRBD2. V lost 0 bases and J lost 7; bases outside the gene matches: 7. The V gene's germline CDR1 is GTSNPN and CDR2 SVGIG (reference sequence). The CDR3 covers 16 residues. The CDR3 here is CAWSVQLAGAHGELFF. As DNA, the CDR3 is TGTGCCTGGAGTGTACAACTAGCGGGGGCCCACGGGGAGCTGTTTTTT.

This chain joins TRBV5-1 and TRBJ2-3, with 7 bases that match TRBD1. J lost 2 bases, V lost 3 bases, and 6 bases had no gene match. CDR1 SGHRS and CDR2 YFSETQ come from the germline V gene. This CDR3 comprises 15 residues. This chain's CDR3 is CASSSGQTDTDTQYF. CDR3 sequence (DNA): TGCGCCAGCAGCTCGGGACAGACAGACACAGATACGCAGTATTTT.

The rearrangement uses TRBV6-5 and TRBJ1-2; D not certain. The V end lost 5 bases, the J end lost 3 bases, and 10 bases lay between the germline ends. Germline V gives CDR1 MNHEY, CDR2 SVGAGI. The CDR3 consists of 13 residues. CDR3 bases: TGTGCCAGCAGTGGTACAGTGGACTATGGCTACACCTTC. Protein: CASSGTVDYGYTF.